These T cell receptor beta chains were read from a single sample in a study of cytomegalovirus exposure and HLA in healthy donors. Measured with immunoSEQ multiplex PCR; TCRdb has only the in-frame clones, and not every one. The repertoire holds 150,000 to 200,000 clones, 70% to 90% seen once, with 2% to 2.5% in the top ten. Sequencing was done on a sample of PBMCs. The receptors come from a woman under 40 in good health and CMV-seronegative. Both conserved end residues are part of each CDR3. The D gene is left open where the match is weak.

D: TRBD1; V: TRBV19; CDR3: CASSMGSGGRPQHF
D: -; V: TRBV2; CDR3: CASSDGLRGFNQPQHF
D: -; V: TRBV7-2; CDR3: CASSPERSSYEQYF
D: TRBD2; V: TRBV20-1; CDR3: CSAGLADTQYF
D: TRBD1; V: TRBV4-1; CDR3: CASSQADRDLGEAFF
D: TRBD2; V: TRBV11-2; CDR3: CASSLGWTSGSIYEQYF
D: -; V: TRBV5-1; CDR3: CASSPMDSYEQYF
D: -; V: TRBV9; CDR3: CASSVGGEVHEQYF
D: -; V: TRBV9; CDR3: CASSKRDSSSYEQYF
D: -; V: TRBV4-1; CDR3: CASSQEGSPYQPQHF
D: TRBD1; V: TRBV11-2; CDR3: CASSPLRGRSYGYTF
D: TRBD1; V: TRBV5-4; CDR3: CASRTGTGETQYF
D: -; V: TRBV7-9; CDR3: CASSLDRTGELFF
D: -; V: TRBV27; CDR3: CASSLYGGRLSNQPQHF
D: -; V: TRBV12-1; CDR3: CASSSELKYGQLFSGNTIYF
D: TRBD1; V: TRBV6-5; CDR3: CASSGTGGPNQPQHF
D: -; V: TRBV7-9; CDR3: CASSPFGQGLGMNTEAFF
D: -; V: TRBV7-8; CDR3: CASSLQGYLNNEQFF
D: TRBD1; V: TRBV29-1; CDR3: CSVRTGDQPQHF
D: -; V: TRBV6-6; CDR3: CASSKSGANVLTF
D: TRBD1; V: TRBV7-9; CDR3: CSSSPRQGSDSYEQYF
D: -; V: TRBV7-2; CDR3: CASSLTASSDEQFF
D: -; V: TRBV6-1; CDR3: CASSVPALSTDTQYF
D: TRBD1; V: TRBV5-1; CDR3: CASSLLGQGAVGELFF
D: -; V: TRBV14; CDR3: CASSLSGANGLTF
D: -; V: TRBV2; CDR3: CASSEARRGRGQETQYF
D: -; V: TRBV6-5; CDR3: CASTREALNTEAFF
D: -; V: TRBV28; CDR3: CASSSGGTEAFF
D: -; V: TRBV10-2; CDR3: CASSEEADTSTDTQYF
D: TRBD1; V: TRBV7-2; CDR3: CASRNPGTGVWELHF
D: -; V: TRBV7-2; CDR3: CASSLSGSSYNEQFF
D: TRBD1; V: TRBV28; CDR3: CASNIQGARTEAFF
D: TRBD2; V: TRBV5-4; CDR3: CASSSLAGAESDTQYF
D: TRBD2; V: TRBV11-2; CDR3: CASIKTPGLAGGHEQFF
D: -; V: TRBV4-1; CDR3: CASSQVGVSYEQYF
D: -; V: TRBV6-5; CDR3: CASSSVRGNQPQHF
D: -; V: TRBV9; CDR3: CASSTLDRTSATNEKLFF
D: -; V: TRBV6-6; CDR3: CASSLKPTYEQYF
D: TRBD2; V: TRBV7-9; CDR3: CSSSLAGVEQYF
D: TRBD1; V: TRBV28; CDR3: CASSSAGAGQGGRGTNEKLFF
D: -; V: TRBV9; CDR3: CASSPSNTGELFF
D: TRBD2; V: TRBV5-1; CDR3: CASSLSSTTSGAYNEQFF
D: TRBD2; V: TRBV5-1; CDR3: CASSWGLATDTQYF
D: TRBD2; V: TRBV27; CDR3: CASSFTDGTSMYEQYF
D: -; V: TRBV19; CDR3: CASSRPGQRNQPQHF
D: -; V: TRBV7-8; CDR3: CASSLKGLSLTNNSPLHF
D: TRBD1; V: TRBV9; CDR3: CASNLGTGSGNTIYF
D: -; V: TRBV6-6; CDR3: CASSLMADTEAFF